These 20 T cell receptor beta chains originate from one sample sequenced in a study of T cells in Graves' hyperthyroidism and ophthalmopathy. The source material, RNA transcripts, was used to amplify TCR beta CDR3 regions. With the HTBI primer set, the TCR CDR3 went through a first round of RT-PCR. TCRdb reprocessed the multiplex PCR reads via MiXCR and lists one record per CDR3 protein. Altogether some 580,000 distinct CDR3 sequences are present, roughly a sixth being singletons, with the ten largest covering 2.5% to 4%. Source material: blood. These receptors originate from a woman between 40 and 55 years old with Graves' ophthalmopathy.

This clonotype was found a few times. This chain connects TRBV20-1 to TRBJ2-1; D is ambiguous. This CDR3 comprises 18 residues. Germline V CDR1 and CDR2: DFQATT, SNEGSKA (reference sequence). The V gene lost 0 bases and the J gene lost 4 bases, with 22 bases spanning the gap. This CDR3 reads CSARDSRQFPSPYNEQFF. In DNA, the CDR3 is TGCAGTGCTAGAGATAGTCGCCAGTTCCCTTCGCCGTACAATGAGCAGTTCTTC.

Regarding this clonotype: A much more abundant neighbour one base away suggests this may be a read error. The chain has TRBV12-3 or TRBV12-4 and TRBJ1-5; D might be TRBD1 (6 bases). The CDR3 length is 15 residues. The ends were cut back, 4 bases at V and 0 bases at J, with 10 bases in the middle. The chain's CDR3 is CASSYQGLSNQPQHF. The CDR3 DNA reads TGTGCCAGCAGTTACCAGGGGCTTAGCAATCAGCCCCAGCATTTT.

This clonotype has ten or more counts. This sequence joins TRBV6-2 or TRBV6-3 and TRBJ2-5, with 13 bases identical to TRBD2. Germline CDR1 MNHEY, CDR2 SVGEGT. V was pared by 2 bases and J by 13 bases, with 10 bases of the junction left unmatched. There are 15 residues in the CDR3. The CDR3 DNA follows: TGTGCCAGCAGTTACCGGCGGACTAGCGGGAGCCAACCGTACTTC. Residues: CASSYRRTSGSQPYF.

This clonotype has a count of ten or more. V is TRBV20-1 and J is TRBJ2-1; D not certain. CDR3 size: 15 residues. Between the trimmed V and J ends, which lost 1 base and 0 bases, there was a span of 10 bases. CDR1 and CDR2 (germline): DFQATT, SNEGSKA (reference sequence). CDR3 amino acids: CSARASRDSYNEQFF. For the CDR3, the DNA is TGCAGTGCTAGAGCAAGCCGTGACTCCTACAATGAGCAGTTCTTC.

In its sample, this clonotype was seen a few times. The rearrangement uses TRBV3-1 and TRBJ2-5, with a weak D call TRBD2 (5 bases). Germline V gene sequence: CDR1 LGHDT, CDR2 YNNKEL (reference sequence). The CDR3 has 15 amino acids. Trimming shortened V by 10 bases and J by 5 bases, and 23 bases separated the two germline ends. The CDR3, as DNA: TGTGCCACCAACACTGGGAGCGAACCCTGGGAGACCCAGTACTTC. Protein product: CATNTGSEPWETQYF.

The table lists this clonotype with many counts. The gene calls are TRBV7-9 and TRBJ2-5; D gene uncertain. The V end was cut by 5 bases, the J end by 5 bases, with 15 bases between. The CDR3 totals 14 residues. CDR1 and CDR2 from the germline V gene are SEHNR and FQNEAQ (reference sequence). Here the CDR3 DNA reads TGTGCCAGCAGCGCGAATAGGCTCCATGAGACCCAGTACTTC. Protein: CASSANRLHETQYF.

The chain employs TRBV5-1 and TRBJ2-1; TRBD2 agrees at 8 bases. Looked up from germline, CDR1 is SGHRS and CDR2 is YFSETQ. CDR3 length: 14 residues. With V trimmed by 7 bases and J by 6 bases, 9 bases remained unmatched. As DNA, the CDR3 is TGCGCCAGCCGGGGACTAGAAATATCCAATGAGCAGTTCTTC. Its protein product is CASRGLEISNEQFF.

The chain links TRBV12-3 or TRBV12-4 to TRBJ2-7; D perhaps matches TRBD1 (6 bases). The CDR3 sequence is 13 residues long. V was cut by 3 bases and J by 6 bases, with 12 bases left in between. The chain's CDR3 is CASSFQGLFEQYF. Written as DNA, the CDR3 is TGTGCCAGCAGTTTCCAGGGGCTTTTCGAGCAGTACTTC.

This clonotype was observed a few times. V usage is TRBV5-1 and J usage is TRBJ2-2, with D hard to call. The CDR3 covers 13 residues. V was cut by 0 bases and J by 5 bases, with 5 bases left in between. CDR1 is SGHRS, CDR2 YFSETQ, per germline. The CDR3 region is CASSLGQTGELFF. In DNA, the CDR3 is TGCGCCAGCAGCTTGGGCCAGACCGGGGAGCTGTTTTTT.

As concerns this clonotype: It may be a read error: a sequence one base away is much more abundant. The chain links TRBV12-3 or TRBV12-4 to TRBJ2-7; D possibly matches TRBD1 or TRBD2 (5 bases each). V shed 0 bases and J shed 6 bases, with 15 bases lying between them. The CDR3 totals 15 residues. The DNA for the CDR3 is TGTGCCAGCAGTTTAGCGCTGGGACGGGGTTTCGAGCAGTACTTC. It yields the protein CASSLALGRGFEQYF.

This clonotype was recorded a few times. V and J are TRBV14 and TRBJ2-7, with 7 bases that match TRBD1. Trimming at V came to 2 bases and at J to 2 bases, leaving 9 bases not matched to a gene. CDR1 is SGHDN, CDR2 FVKESK, per germline. This CDR3 has 16 residues. CDR3 protein: CASSQLNTGTAYEQYF. The DNA of the CDR3 is TGTGCCAGCAGCCAACTAAATACCGGGACAGCCTACGAGCAGTACTTC.

There are many counts of this clonotype. The CDR3 DNA reads TGTGCCAGCAGCTCCTTGGGGGGCTACACCGGGGAGCTGTTTTTT. Amino acid sequence: CASSSLGGYTGELFF. J is TRBJ2-2 and V is TRBV11-2, with D perhaps being TRBD1 or TRBD2 (6 bases each). V was clipped by 4 bases and J by 3 bases, with 12 bases between them. The CDR3 length is 15 residues. Per the germline V gene, CDR1 is SGHAT and CDR2 is FQNNGV.

This clonotype came up many times. The V call is TRBV20-1, the J call TRBJ1-1; perhaps TRBD1 as D (6 bases). The CDR3 consists of 13 residues. In germline, CDR1 is DFQATT, CDR2 SNEGSKA (reference sequence). V lost 5 bases to trimming and J lost 3 bases, with 13 bases between them. CDR3 protein: CSAGRGEDTEAFF. The CDR3 DNA follows: TGCAGTGCTGGCAGGGGAGAGGACACTGAAGCTTTCTTT.

This clonotype was detected only a few times. The chain uses TRBV30 and TRBJ2-1, with 15 bases aligning to TRBD2. This CDR3 contains 15 residues. With V trimmed by 2 bases and J by 15 bases, 11 bases remained unmatched. CDR1 and CDR2 (germline): GTSNPN, SVGIG (reference sequence). The CDR3 sequence is CAWSTGTSGGTSGFF. As DNA, the CDR3 is TGTGCCTGGAGTACGGGGACTAGCGGGGGGACGAGCGGGTTCTTC.

This clonotype showed up many times. The chain employs TRBV28 and TRBJ1-5; D gene ambiguous. The CDR3 has 14 residues. Trimming cost V 6 bases and J 0 bases, with 9 bases left between them. Germline-derived CDR1 and CDR2 are MDHEN and SYDVKM. DNA of the CDR3: TGTGCCAGCAGCGCGGAGGATAGCAATCAGCCCCAGCATTTT. This codes for CASSAEDSNQPQHF.

The chain couples TRBV2 to TRBJ2-4, with 10 bases aligning to TRBD1. Germline-derived CDR1 and CDR2 are SNHLY and FYNNEI. The CDR3 is 14 amino acids. V dropped 6 bases and J dropped 8; count of bases not matched to a gene: 7. The CDR3 region has the DNA TGTGCCAGCAGGGGATCCGGGACAGGGGACATTCAGTACTTC. It translates to CASRGSGTGDIQYF.

This clonotype appeared once. The chain employs TRBV7-9 and TRBJ2-5; TRBD2 matches 8 bases. Germline V lookup: CDR1 SEHNR, CDR2 FQNEAQ (reference sequence). Trimming took 4 bases from V and 1 from J; bases not matched to a gene: 8. The length of the CDR3 is 16 residues. CDR3: CASSCPYLAGQETQYF. The DNA for the CDR3 is TGTGCCAGCAGCTGCCCCTATCTAGCGGGCCAAGAGACCCAGTACTTC.

This clonotype was seen many times. The chain has TRBV7-8 and TRBJ2-1; D is ambiguous. Trimming removed 1 base from V and 5 bases from J, with 6 bases in between. Germline V gene data show CDR1 as SGHVS and CDR2 as FQNEAQ. The CDR3 spans 13 residues. The CDR3 spells CASSLGTNNEQFF. Here the CDR3 DNA reads TGTGCCAGCAGCTTAGGAACCAACAATGAGCAGTTCTTC.

In this sample, this clonotype turned up a few times. The gene calls are TRBV19 and TRBJ1-3; D may be TRBD1 (5 bases). The CDR3 is made up of 16 amino acids. V was cut by 8 bases and J by 1 base, with 18 bases left in between. Germline values: CDR1 LNHDA, CDR2 SQIVND (reference sequence). CDR3 bases: TGTGCCAGTGGCGTTGAAGGGGTTCGGTCTGGAAACACCATATATTTT. Translated, it gives CASGVEGVRSGNTIYF.

This clonotype was seen at least ten times. The rearrangement joins TRBV20-1 to TRBJ2-5; the match to TRBD2 covers 8 bases. Germline V gene lookup returns CDR1 DFQATT and CDR2 SNEGSKA (reference sequence). With V trimmed by 4 bases and J by 3 bases, 13 bases remained unmatched. The CDR3 is made up of 16 amino acids. CDR3 region: CSATATGREVKETQYF. The CDR3 nucleotides read TGCAGTGCTACCGCCACGGGGCGGGAGGTAAAAGAGACCCAGTACTTC.